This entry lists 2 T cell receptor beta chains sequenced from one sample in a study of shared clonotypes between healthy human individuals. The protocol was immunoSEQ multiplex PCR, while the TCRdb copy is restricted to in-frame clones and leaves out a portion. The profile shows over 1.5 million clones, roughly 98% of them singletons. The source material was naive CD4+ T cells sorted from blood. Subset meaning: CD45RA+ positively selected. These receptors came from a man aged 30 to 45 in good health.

The DNA of the CDR3 is TGTGCCAGCTTCGGGACTGCACAAGAGACCCAGTACTTC. Translating gives CASFGTAQETQYF. V is TRBV18 and J is TRBJ2-5, with a weak D call TRBD2 (6 bases). CDR3 length: 13 amino acids. Per germline, CDR1 KGHSH and CDR2 LQKENI. V gave up 7 bases and J gave up 2 bases, with 11 bases separating them.

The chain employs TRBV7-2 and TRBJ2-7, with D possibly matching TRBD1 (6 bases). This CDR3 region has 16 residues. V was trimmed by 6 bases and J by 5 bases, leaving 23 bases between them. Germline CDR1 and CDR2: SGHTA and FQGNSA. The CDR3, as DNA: TGTGCCAGCAGTAACCTCCGACGCTGGGGGCGCGACGAGCAGTACTTC. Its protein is CASSNLRRWGRDEQYF.